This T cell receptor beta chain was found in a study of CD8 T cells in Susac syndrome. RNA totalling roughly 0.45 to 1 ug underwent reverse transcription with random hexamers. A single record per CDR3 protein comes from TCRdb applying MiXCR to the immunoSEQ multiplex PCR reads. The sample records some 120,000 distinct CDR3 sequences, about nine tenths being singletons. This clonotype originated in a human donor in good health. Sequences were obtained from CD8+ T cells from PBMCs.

For the CDR3, the DNA is TGCAGTGCTAGAGTTATGACAGAAACCCTCTATGGCTACACCTTC. Translated: CSARVMTETLYGYTF. V and J are TRBV20-1 and TRBJ1-2; D might be TRBD1 (5 bases). This CDR3 has 15 residues. Trimming cost V 1 base and J 4 bases, with 16 bases left between them. Germline CDR1 reads DFQATT; CDR2 reads SNEGSKA (reference sequence).